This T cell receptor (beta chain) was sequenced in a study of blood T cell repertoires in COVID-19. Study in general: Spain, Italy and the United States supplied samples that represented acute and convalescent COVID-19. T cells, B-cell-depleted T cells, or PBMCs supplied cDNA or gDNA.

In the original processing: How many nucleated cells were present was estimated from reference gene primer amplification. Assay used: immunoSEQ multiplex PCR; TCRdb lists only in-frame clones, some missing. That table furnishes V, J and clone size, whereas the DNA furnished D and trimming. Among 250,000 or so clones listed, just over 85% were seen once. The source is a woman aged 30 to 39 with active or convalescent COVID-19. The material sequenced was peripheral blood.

The CDR3 loop is CASSQDPGGSETQYF. The CDR3 DNA reads as TGCGCCAGCAGCCAAGATCCAGGGGGCAGCGAGACCCAGTACTTC. The chain links TRBV4-3 to TRBJ2-5, with TRBD1 identical over 8 bases. CDR3 length: 15 amino acids. Germline values: CDR1 LGHNA, CDR2 YSLEER. V was pared by 0 bases and J by 5 bases, with 5 bases of the junction left unmatched.